This TCR beta chain was obtained from a study of Ad26.COV2.S vaccination and SARS-CoV-2 variants. This clone was detected only once. What it binds is not known. The CDR3 consists of 15 residues. Study-level findings and limits: Vaccine recipients and placebo recipients showed similar non-spike TCR breadth. After vaccination, reports described spike-specific CD8+ and CD4+ T cell responses as showing substantial breadth.

Using immunoSEQ multiplex PCR, the repertoire was profiled, and TCRdb retains in-frame clones only, with some absent. Of more than 150,000 clones in the sample, roughly 87% were seen once. Source: peripheral blood, taken after recovery from COVID-19. This receptor was identified in a human donor who had recovered from COVID-19. The chain employs TRBV21-1 and TRBJ2-7; TRBD2 is taken as the D call from the table, unchecked against the DNA. TRBV21-1 corresponds to a pseudogene. The CDR3 loop reads CASSNWGLEPYEQYF. The CDR3 DNA is TGTGCCAGCAGCAACTGGGGACTAGAGCCCTACGAGCAGTACTTC.